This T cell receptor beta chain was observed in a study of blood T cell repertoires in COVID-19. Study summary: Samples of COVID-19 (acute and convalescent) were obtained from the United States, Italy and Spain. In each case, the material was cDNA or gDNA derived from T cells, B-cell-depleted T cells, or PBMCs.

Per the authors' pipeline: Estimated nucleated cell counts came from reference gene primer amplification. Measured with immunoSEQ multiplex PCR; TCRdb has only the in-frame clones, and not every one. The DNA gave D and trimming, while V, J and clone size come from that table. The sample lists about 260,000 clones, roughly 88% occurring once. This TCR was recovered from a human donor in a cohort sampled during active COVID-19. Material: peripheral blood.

CDR3 region: CASSLYRDPEAFF. CDR3 nucleotide sequence: TGTGCCAGCAGCTTATACAGGGATCCTGAAGCTTTCTTT. The rearrangement uses TRBV7-2 and TRBJ1-1; weak D call: TRBD1 (6 bases). V was trimmed by 2 bases and J by 6 bases, leaving 10 bases between them. CDR1 is SGHTA, CDR2 FQGNSA, per germline. The CDR3 totals 13 residues.